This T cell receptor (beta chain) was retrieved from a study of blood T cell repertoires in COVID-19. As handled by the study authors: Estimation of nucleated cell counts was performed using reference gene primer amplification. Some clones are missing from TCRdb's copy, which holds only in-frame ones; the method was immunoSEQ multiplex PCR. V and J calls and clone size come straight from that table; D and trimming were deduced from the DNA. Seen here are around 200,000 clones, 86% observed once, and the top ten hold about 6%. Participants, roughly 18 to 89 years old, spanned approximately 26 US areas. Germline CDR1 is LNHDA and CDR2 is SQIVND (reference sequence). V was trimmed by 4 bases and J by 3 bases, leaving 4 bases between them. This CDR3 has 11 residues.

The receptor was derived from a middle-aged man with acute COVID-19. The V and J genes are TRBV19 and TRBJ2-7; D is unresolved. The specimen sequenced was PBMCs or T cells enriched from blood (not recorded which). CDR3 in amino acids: CASSNIYEQYF. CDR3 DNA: TGTGCCAGTAGTAACATCTACGAGCAGTACTTC.